This TCR beta chain stems from a study of shared clonotypes between healthy human individuals. Study results and caveats: Non-shared clonotypes showed lower generation probabilities than clonotypes common to all four donors. Only blood was sampled; tissue repertoires likely differ. Four donors shared around 5.1% of their naive CD4 clonotypes.

Each PCR replicate from the sorted subsets contained about 200 ng DNA, which is about 31,000 T cell genomes. The protocol was immunoSEQ multiplex PCR, while the TCRdb copy is restricted to in-frame clones and leaves out a portion. The profile shows 300,000 or so clones, 74% of them singletons. V was trimmed by 8 bases and J by 2 bases, leaving 10 bases between them. This CDR3 contains 13 residues. Germline loops: CDR1 MNHNS, CDR2 SASEGT. The sample holds many counts of this clone. Its specificity is not known. Sequenced sample: memory CD4+ T cells sorted from blood. Described subset: CD45RA-negative fraction. This TCR was sampled from a man aged 25 to 45 in good health. The J gene is TRBJ1-5, the V gene TRBV6-1; D remains ambiguous. This chain's CDR3 is CASGNSRNQPQHF. The CDR3 DNA follows: TGTGCCAGCGGAAACAGCCGCAATCAGCCCCAGCATTTT.